This T cell receptor (beta chain) is from a study of cytomegalovirus exposure and HLA in healthy donors. Comment on this clone: Its specificity is unknown.

Primers included in the PCR were 60 Vbeta and 13 Jbeta primers. The data were produced by immunoSEQ multiplex PCR, yet TCRdb's version contains in-frame clones alone and is incomplete. The sample has almost 200,000 clones, 75% to 85% seen once. From germline, CDR1 is LGHNA and CDR2 YSLEER. The CDR3 covers 16 residues. Unmatched junction bases numbered 11, after V lost 0 bases and J lost 8 bases. Study results and caveats: Being productive about 87% or about 30% of the time was typical of most TCR beta V segments in an earlier analysis. A later analysis revealed that TCR association rates differed between HLA loci, peaking at DRB1 and bottoming out at HLA-C. CMV antigen specificity of three CMV-associated chains was confirmed in vitro.

This sequence was found in a male donor in good health and CMV-seropositive. The V gene is TRBV4-3, the J gene TRBJ1-2; TRBD1 matches at 8 bases. The sequenced sample consisted of PBMCs. The CDR3, as DNA: TGCGCCAGCAGCCAAGATCAGCGCCCAGGGGGCGAGGGCTACACCTTC. Residues: CASSQDQRPGGEGYTF.